One TCR beta chain is described in this entry. Other DNA sequences in this specimen translate into the identical CDR3. The data are from a study of Ad26.COV2.S vaccination and SARS-CoV-2 variants. The data were produced by immunoSEQ multiplex PCR, yet TCRdb's version contains in-frame clones alone and is incomplete. The sample has approximately 340,000 clones; just over 90% are singletons. The CDR3 loop spans 14 amino acids. Unmatched junction bases numbered 2, after V lost 3 bases and J lost 6 bases. Germline values: CDR1 LGHNT, CDR2 FRNRAP. The J gene is TRBJ1-6, the V gene TRBV12-5, with 7 bases identical to TRBD1. The sequence was obtained from a human donor who had recovered from COVID-19. The material sequenced was peripheral blood, taken after recovery from COVID-19. CDR3 in amino acids: CASGLGDSNSPLHF. The CDR3 region has the DNA TGTGCTAGTGGTTTAGGGGACAGTAATTCACCCCTCCACTTT. The full variable domain, with the rest looked up from reference TRBV12-5 and TRBJ1-6, is DARVTQTPRHKVTEMGQEVTMRCQPILGHNTVFWYRQTMMQGLELLAYFRNRAPLDDSGMPKDRFSAEMPDATLATLKIQPSEPRDSAVYFCASGLGDSNSPLHFGNGTRLTVT.